This T cell receptor (beta chain) appears in the sequencing data of a study of control samples from healthy donors and cancer patients. The CDR3 is 15 amino acids. Per germline, CDR1 MNHEY and CDR2 SMNVEV (reference sequence). Trimming took 8 bases from V and 12 from J, leaving 23 bases between them. Clones were read by immunoSEQ multiplex PCR, and TCRdb kept only the in-frame ones, dropping some. The sample records some 130,000 clones, around 96% being singletons. Sequencing used blood. This receptor was taken from a man aged 25-45 years in good health. The gene calls are TRBV27 and TRBJ1-6; weak D call: TRBD1 (5 bases). The CDR3 bases are TGTGCCAGCTCCCCCTGGGCAGGGCCCAGCAAACCCCTCCACTTT. As protein: CASSPWAGPSKPLHF.